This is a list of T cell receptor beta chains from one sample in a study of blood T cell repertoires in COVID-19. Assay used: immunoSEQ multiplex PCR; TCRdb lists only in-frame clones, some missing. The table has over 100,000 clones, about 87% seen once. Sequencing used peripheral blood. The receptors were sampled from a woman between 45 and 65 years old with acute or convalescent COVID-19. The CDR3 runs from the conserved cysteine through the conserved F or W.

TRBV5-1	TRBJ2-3	CASSAAGGTDTQYF
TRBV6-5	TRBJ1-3	CASSPGPSSGNTIYF
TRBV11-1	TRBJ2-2	CASSPGQGLGAGELFF
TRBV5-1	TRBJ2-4	CASSLPGGKNIQYF
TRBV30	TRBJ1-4	CACLQGWERSRSTNEKLFF
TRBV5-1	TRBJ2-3	CASSRTSGTDTQYF
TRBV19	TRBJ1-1	CASNGALPNTEAFF
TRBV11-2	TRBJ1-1	CASSLAGQGNAEAFF
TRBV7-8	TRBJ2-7	CASSLQAGIAYEQYF
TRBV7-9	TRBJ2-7	CASSLVGGTSSGQYF
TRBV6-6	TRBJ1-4	CATARGWENEKLFF
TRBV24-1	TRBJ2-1	CATSPTSGAYNEQFF
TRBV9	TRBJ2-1	CASSPSGGSWNEQFF
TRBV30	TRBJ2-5	CAWSRGGATQETQYF
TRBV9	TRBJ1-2	CASSVESGYGYTF
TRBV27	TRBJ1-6	CASRARGTVGNSPLHF
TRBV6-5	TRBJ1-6	CASTLSGGANSPLHF
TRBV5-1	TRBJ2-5	CASSFKLAGEETQYF
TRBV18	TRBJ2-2	CASSPDGDLAGELFF
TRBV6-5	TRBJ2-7	CASSGLTGAHYEQYF
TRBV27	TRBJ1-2	CASSATGIGAGYTF
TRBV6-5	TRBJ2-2	CASSYTGQAGTGELFF
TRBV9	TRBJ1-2	CATTRTGWYGYTF
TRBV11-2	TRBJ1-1	CASSLGKGINTEAFF
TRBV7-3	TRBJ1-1	CASSRYDSNEAFF
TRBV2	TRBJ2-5	CASSSNPTSGGETQYF
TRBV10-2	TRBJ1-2	CASSRDDYGYTF